The clone carrying this TCR beta chain was detected only a few times. Generated by immunoSEQ multiplex PCR, the TCRdb table keeps only in-frame clones and is missing some. The sample holds 300,000 to 400,000 clones, around 85% seen once. There are 15 residues in the CDR3. Germline assignment: CDR1 MNHEY and CDR2 SMNVEV (reference sequence). V dropped 5 bases and J dropped 4 bases, with 15 bases sitting between them. The sample comes from a study of Ad26.COV2.S vaccination and SARS-CoV-2 variants. Stated treatment: roughly 18 received Ad26.COV2.S at low or high dose, single or two shots; roughly 5 received placebo; per-sample allocation not given. Sampling occurred on day 63 after the first vaccine or placebo injection.

The source was peripheral blood, collected in a trial of Ad26.COV2.S vaccine versus placebo. J is TRBJ2-1 and V is TRBV27; D is undetermined. The receptor was isolated from a person between 18 and 65 years old who received the Ad26.COV2.S COVID-19 vaccine or a placebo. CDR3 in DNA: TGTGCCAGCAGTAGGGAAGAAGGTCCTTACAATGAGCAGTTCTTC. Residues: CASSREEGPYNEQFF.